The clone carrying this T cell receptor (beta chain) appeared a few times. The data are from a study of tumor-infiltrating lymphocytes in primary liver carcinoma. cDNA specific to TCR beta was made from 500 ng of total RNA, with a constant-region primer employed for priming. Modified slightly, ARM-PCR produced TCR beta libraries over three nested multiplex PCR rounds. The opening two PCR rounds, around 10 cycles each, paired TRBV1-TRBV30 forward primers with a C-beta reverse primer. From the multiplex PCR reads, TCRdb called clonotypes with MiXCR, one entry per CDR3 protein. The sample carries around 80,000 distinct CDR3 sequences, 72% recorded once. Unsorted bulk tissue, roughly 20-32 mg of it, served as the source for co-extraction of RNA and DNA. Looked up from germline, CDR1 is SGHRS and CDR2 is YFSETQ. Deletions cut 7 bases from V and 6 bases from J, with 21 bases between. This CDR3 has 15 amino acids.

This TCR was recovered from a man aged 40-55 years with primary liver carcinoma and hepatitis B virus infection. Material: liver tumor tissue from sampling region 1. The subset is: tumor region T1, superior pole. The gene calls are TRBV5-1 and TRBJ2-3; D might be TRBD1 (5 bases). Here the CDR3 reads CASCVGQGNKDTQYF. In nucleotides, the CDR3 is TGCGCCAGCTGCGTTGGACAAGGGAATAAGGATACGCAGTATTTT.